This T cell receptor beta chain was retrieved from a study of glioma-infiltrating T cells after dendritic cell vaccination. Study-wide points: Survival was not directly related to TCR clonality in these patients. The cohort had few patients with full blood and tumor sets.

The primer mix had 60 V beta and 13 J beta primers. The protocol was immunoSEQ multiplex PCR, while the TCRdb copy is restricted to in-frame clones and leaves out a portion. There are tens of thousands of clones in the sample; approximately 85% occur only once, and roughly 11% lies in the top ten. In germline, CDR1 is ENHRY, CDR2 SYGVKD. This CDR3 has 12 amino acids. Trimming cost V 5 bases and J 7 bases, with 9 bases left between them. This clone came up a few times. The antigen is not known. Fresh-frozen tumor tissue and more than two years of survival data were available for all. The TCR sequence derives from a human donor with glioblastoma. The material was blood, obtained before dendritic cell vaccination. The chain links TRBV10-3 to TRBJ2-4, with TRBD2 as a possible D gene (5 bases). The CDR3 region is CAISPRGNIQYF. The CDR3 DNA reads as TGTGCCATCAGTCCCCGAGGGAACATTCAGTACTTC.